This T cell receptor (beta chain) derives from a study of metastatic and nonmetastatic thyroid tumors. Study-level background: Both malignant and benign thyroid patients supplied peripheral blood and tumor or nodule tissue samples, across which the repertoires of these patients were then compared.

All patients reached thyroid surgery having received no treatment beforehand. Authors' analysis steps: For papillary thyroid cancer, a distant-metastasis classifier was constructed from CDR3 differences observed across clinicopathological groups. TCRdb re-called the PCR reads through MiXCR. None of the V and J calls come from the authors' own analysis; TCRdb made them. The sample holds tens of thousands of clones, more than 15% seen once. Study results and caveats: According to reports, the diversity of TCR beta was significantly higher in malignant thyroid tumors than in benign nodules, and this held in both blood and tumor samples.

This clone is medium-sized within its sample. Its specificity is not known. The sample holds other DNA sequences that translate to the same CDR3. Trimming took 4 bases from V and 4 from J, leaving 8 bases between them. Germline V lookup: CDR1 MNHEY, CDR2 SMNVEV (reference sequence). The CDR3 covers 13 residues. This chain joins TRBV27 and TRBJ1-5, with D possibly matching TRBD1 (5 bases). Sequences were obtained from blood. This TCR derives from a female donor with papillary thyroid cancer or a benign thyroid nodule (not recorded which). Some clones in this sample may be carry-over from other donors' samples. Here the CDR3 DNA reads TGTGCCAGCAGTTGGGACGGAAATCAGCCCCAGCATTTT. Translation gives CASSWDGNQPQHF.